Listed below are T cell receptor beta chains from one sample, sequenced in a study of blood T cell repertoires in COVID-19. The data were produced by immunoSEQ multiplex PCR, yet TCRdb's version contains in-frame clones alone and is incomplete. The top ten clones hold 2.5% to 3.5% of a sample with under 200,000 clones, over 80% of them seen once. Sequencing used peripheral blood. The receptors were gathered from a woman aged 55-75 years with acute or convalescent COVID-19. Each CDR3 is given with its conserved first and last residue. D genes are given only for firm matches.

V	J	D	CDR3
TRBV25-1	TRBJ1-2	TRBD1	CASSGNDRVANYGYTF
TRBV7-9	TRBJ2-2	TRBD1	CASSYPGRQGGPGELFF
TRBV30	TRBJ2-7	NA	CAWMAASYEQYF
TRBV5-4	TRBJ1-1	TRBD1	CASSLFQGVDTEAFF
TRBV6-2/TRBV6-3	TRBJ2-2	NA	CASSYGGASTGELFF
TRBV29-1	TRBJ2-5	TRBD1	CSVGAGGQGGRETQYF
TRBV2	TRBJ2-3	TRBD2	CASSERAPGLAPDTQYF
TRBV5-1	TRBJ1-2	NA	CASSLEQNYGYTF
TRBV5-4	TRBJ1-5	TRBD1	CASSLQGPGPQPQHF
TRBV5-1	TRBJ2-1	TRBD1	CASSSTPGQAYNEQFF
TRBV5-6	TRBJ1-1	NA	CASSLLGTTNTEAFF
TRBV21-1	TRBJ1-3	NA	CASSPDRYSGNTIYF
TRBV6-5	TRBJ2-7	NA	CATVGQRYEQYF
TRBV11-2	TRBJ2-5	TRBD2	CASSPPLSGGKETQYF
TRBV6-5	TRBJ1-1	NA	CASGGVGTEAFF
TRBV30	TRBJ1-1	NA	CAWGRGTKNTEAFF
TRBV6-2/TRBV6-3	TRBJ1-1	NA	CASSYSAHRGTEAFF
TRBV28	TRBJ1-2	NA	CASSFAYRGGRKGYTF
TRBV3-1/TRBV3-2	TRBJ2-7	NA	CASSQAQGFAYEQYF
TRBV5-1	TRBJ2-3	TRBD2	CASSLVAGVSTDTQYF
TRBV28	TRBJ2-3	TRBD2	CASSSQRGGADTQYF
TRBV6-5	TRBJ2-4	TRBD2	CASSPELAGKNIQYF
TRBV5-4	TRBJ2-2	NA	CASSSRQAHTGELFF
TRBV4-3	TRBJ2-7	NA	CASSQSRGLSYEQYF
TRBV18	TRBJ2-7	TRBD1	CASSPPGTGITYEQYF
TRBV28	TRBJ1-5	TRBD1	CASRQGAFQPQHF
TRBV7-2	TRBJ2-1	NA	CASSLRQGPYNEQFF
TRBV5-1	TRBJ2-5	TRBD2	CASSYPGTTEETQYF
TRBV7-2	TRBJ1-1	NA	CASSQRLREGTEAFF
TRBV11-3	TRBJ2-5	TRBD2	CASSFGTSGQETQYF
TRBV11-2	TRBJ1-6	NA	CASSASPGPLHF
TRBV7-9	TRBJ1-1	NA	CASSFRGISEAFF
TRBV12-3/TRBV12-4	TRBJ2-1	NA	CASSFGPSEQFF
TRBV5-1	TRBJ1-1	NA	CASSLPAGGTEAFF
TRBV5-1	TRBJ1-1	NA	CASSSGGSTEAFF
TRBV4-3	TRBJ1-2	NA	CASSQDNRGLYGYTF
TRBV28	TRBJ1-1	TRBD1	CASSSPGGFTEAFF
TRBV10-3	TRBJ2-7	NA	CAISGDTTYEQYF
TRBV19	TRBJ1-6	NA	CASSPRVGQGNSPLHF
TRBV11-2	TRBJ2-7	NA	CASIEQGSKSKEQYF
TRBV12-3/TRBV12-4	TRBJ1-2	TRBD1	CASSARQGGGYTF
TRBV20-1	TRBJ1-1	NA	CSANMNTEAFF
TRBV6-5	TRBJ2-7	NA	CASSYSTLAGTYEQYF
TRBV24-1	TRBJ2-1	TRBD2	CAVGTSGGVEQFF
TRBV28	TRBJ2-1	TRBD2	CASSSPRGAYNEQFF
TRBV6-5	TRBJ1-4	NA	CASSYSGGVNEKLFF
TRBV4-2	TRBJ2-3	NA	CASSQGSVRVSDTQYF
TRBV19	TRBJ1-5	TRBD1	CASSISRGTYSNQPQHF